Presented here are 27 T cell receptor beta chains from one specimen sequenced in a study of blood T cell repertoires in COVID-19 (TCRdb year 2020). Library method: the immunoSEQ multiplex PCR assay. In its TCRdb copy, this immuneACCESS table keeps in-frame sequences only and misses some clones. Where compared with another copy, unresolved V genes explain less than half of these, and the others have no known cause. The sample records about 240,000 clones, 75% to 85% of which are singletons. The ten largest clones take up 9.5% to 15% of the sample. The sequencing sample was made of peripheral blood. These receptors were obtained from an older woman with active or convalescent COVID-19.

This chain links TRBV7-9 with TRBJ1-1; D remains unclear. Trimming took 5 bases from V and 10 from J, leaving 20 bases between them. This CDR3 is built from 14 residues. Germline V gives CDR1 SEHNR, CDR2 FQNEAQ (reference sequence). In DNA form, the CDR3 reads TGTGCCAGCAGCCCCGACGGGTCCACGGCGGGAGCTTTCTTT. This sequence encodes CASSPDGSTAGAFF. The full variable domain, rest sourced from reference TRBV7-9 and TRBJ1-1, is DTGVSQNPRHKITKRGQNVTFRCDPISEHNRLYWYRQTLGQGPEFLTYFQNEAQLEKSRLLSDRFSAERPKGSFSTLEIQRTEQGDSAMYLCASSPDGSTAGAFFGQGTRLTVV.

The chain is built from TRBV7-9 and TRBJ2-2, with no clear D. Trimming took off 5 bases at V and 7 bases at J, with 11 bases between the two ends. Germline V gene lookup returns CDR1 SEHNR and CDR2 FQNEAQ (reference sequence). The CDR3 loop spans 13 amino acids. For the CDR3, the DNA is TGTGCCAGCAGCATAATATCGGTCGGGGAGCTGTTTTTT. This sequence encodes CASSIISVGELFF.

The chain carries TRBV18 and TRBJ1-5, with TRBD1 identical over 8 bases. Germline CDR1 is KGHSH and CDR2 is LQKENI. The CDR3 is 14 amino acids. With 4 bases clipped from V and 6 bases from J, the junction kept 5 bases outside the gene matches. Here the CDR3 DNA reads TGTGCCAGCTCACAGCAGGGGGCGGGTCAGCCCCAGCATTTT. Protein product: CASSQQGAGQPQHF.

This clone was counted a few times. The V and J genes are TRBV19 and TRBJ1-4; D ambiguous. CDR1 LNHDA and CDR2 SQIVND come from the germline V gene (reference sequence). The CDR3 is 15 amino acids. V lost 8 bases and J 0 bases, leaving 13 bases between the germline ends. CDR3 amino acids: CASCLRSSTNEKLFF. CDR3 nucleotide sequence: TGTGCCAGTTGTCTTCGTTCCTCAACTAATGAAAAACTGTTTTTT.

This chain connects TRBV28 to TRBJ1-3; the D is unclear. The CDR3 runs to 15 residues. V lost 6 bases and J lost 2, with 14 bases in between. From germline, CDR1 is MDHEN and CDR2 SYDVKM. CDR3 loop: CASRASGSPGNTIYF. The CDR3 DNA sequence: TGTGCCAGCAGGGCAAGTGGGAGCCCTGGAAACACCATATATTTT. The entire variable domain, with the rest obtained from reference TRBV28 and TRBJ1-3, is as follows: DVKVTQSSRYLVKRTGEKVFLECVQDMDHENMFWYRQDPGLGLRLIYFSYDVKMKEKGDIPEGYSVSREKKERFSLILESASTNQTSMYLCASRASGSPGNTIYFGEGSWLTVV.

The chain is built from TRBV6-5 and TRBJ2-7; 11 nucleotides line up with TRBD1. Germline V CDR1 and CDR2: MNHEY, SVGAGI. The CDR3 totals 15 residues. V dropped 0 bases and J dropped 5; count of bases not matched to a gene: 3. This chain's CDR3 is CASSYSGTGGHEQYF. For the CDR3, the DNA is TGTGCCAGCAGTTACTCCGGGACAGGGGGACACGAGCAGTACTTC.

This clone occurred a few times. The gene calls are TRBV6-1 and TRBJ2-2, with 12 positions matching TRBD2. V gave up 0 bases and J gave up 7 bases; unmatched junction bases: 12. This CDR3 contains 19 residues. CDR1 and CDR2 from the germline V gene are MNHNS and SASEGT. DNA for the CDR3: TGTGCCAGCAGTGAAGCCCTAGCGGGGGGGCCGGGTCTCTTCGGGGAGCTGTTTTTT. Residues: CASSEALAGGPGLFGELFF.

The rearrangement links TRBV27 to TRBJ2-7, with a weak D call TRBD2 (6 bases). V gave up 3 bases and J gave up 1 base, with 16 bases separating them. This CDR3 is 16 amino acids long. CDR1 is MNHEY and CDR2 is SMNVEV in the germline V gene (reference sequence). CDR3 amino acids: CASSLRHGGWSYEQYF. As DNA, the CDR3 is TGTGCCAGCAGTTTGCGCCACGGGGGATGGTCCTACGAGCAGTACTTC.

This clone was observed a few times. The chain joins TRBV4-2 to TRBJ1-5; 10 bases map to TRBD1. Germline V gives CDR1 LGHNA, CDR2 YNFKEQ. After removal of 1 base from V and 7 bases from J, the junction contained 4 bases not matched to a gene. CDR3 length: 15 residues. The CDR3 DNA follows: TGTGCCAGCAGCCAAGGACAGGGGGCAAGGCAGCCCCAGCATTTT. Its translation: CASSQGQGARQPQHF.

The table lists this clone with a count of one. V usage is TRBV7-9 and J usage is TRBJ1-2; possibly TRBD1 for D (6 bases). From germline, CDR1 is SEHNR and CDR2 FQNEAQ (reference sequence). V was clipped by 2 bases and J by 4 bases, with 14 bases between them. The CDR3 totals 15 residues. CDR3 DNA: TGTGCCAGCAGCTTATCTGGGGGCGAAGGCTATGGCTACACCTTC. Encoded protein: CASSLSGGEGYGYTF.

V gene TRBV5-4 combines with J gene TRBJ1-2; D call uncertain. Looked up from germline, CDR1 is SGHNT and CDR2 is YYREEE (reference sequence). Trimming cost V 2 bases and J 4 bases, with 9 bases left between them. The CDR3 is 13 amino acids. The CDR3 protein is CASSFEATYGYTF. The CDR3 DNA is TGTGCCAGCAGCTTCGAGGCAACCTATGGCTACACCTTC.

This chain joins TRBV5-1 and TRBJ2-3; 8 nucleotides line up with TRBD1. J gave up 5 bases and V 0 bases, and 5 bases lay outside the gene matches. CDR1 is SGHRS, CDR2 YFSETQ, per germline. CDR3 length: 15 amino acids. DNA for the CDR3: TGCGCCAGCAGCTTGGGGGCAGGGGGCGTAGATACGCAGTATTTT. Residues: CASSLGAGGVDTQYF.

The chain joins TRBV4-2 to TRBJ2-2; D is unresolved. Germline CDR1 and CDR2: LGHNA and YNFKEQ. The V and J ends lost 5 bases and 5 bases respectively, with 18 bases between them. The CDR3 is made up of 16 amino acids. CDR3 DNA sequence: TGTGCCAGCAGCGCTGCAAGGCCAGACTTAACCGGGGAGCTGTTTTTT. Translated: CASSAARPDLTGELFF.

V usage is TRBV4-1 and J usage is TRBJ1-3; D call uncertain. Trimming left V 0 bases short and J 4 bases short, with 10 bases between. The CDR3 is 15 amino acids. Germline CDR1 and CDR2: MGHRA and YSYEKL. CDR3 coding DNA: TGCGCCAGCAGCCAAGATCAGGCTCCCGGAAACACCATATATTTT. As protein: CASSQDQAPGNTIYF.

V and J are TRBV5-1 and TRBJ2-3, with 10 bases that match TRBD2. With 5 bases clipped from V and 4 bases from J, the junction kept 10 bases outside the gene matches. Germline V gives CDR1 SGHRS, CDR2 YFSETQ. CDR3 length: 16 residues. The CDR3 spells CASSPSLAGGSDTQYF. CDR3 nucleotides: TGCGCCAGCAGTCCTTCCTTAGCGGGGGGCTCAGATACGCAGTATTTT.

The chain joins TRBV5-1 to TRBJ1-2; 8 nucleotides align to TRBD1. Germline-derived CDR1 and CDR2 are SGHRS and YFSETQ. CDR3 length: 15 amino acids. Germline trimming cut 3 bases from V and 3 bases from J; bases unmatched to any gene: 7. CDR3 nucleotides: TGCGCCAGCAGCTATGGGACAGGCGGGGACTATGGCTACACCTTC. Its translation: CASSYGTGGDYGYTF. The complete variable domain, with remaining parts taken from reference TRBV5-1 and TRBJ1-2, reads KAGVTQTPRYLIKTRGQQVTLSCSPISGHRSVSWYQQTPGQGLQFLFEYFSETQRNKGNFPGRFSGRQFSNSRSEMNVSTLELGDSALYLCASSYGTGGDYGYTFGSGTRLTVV.

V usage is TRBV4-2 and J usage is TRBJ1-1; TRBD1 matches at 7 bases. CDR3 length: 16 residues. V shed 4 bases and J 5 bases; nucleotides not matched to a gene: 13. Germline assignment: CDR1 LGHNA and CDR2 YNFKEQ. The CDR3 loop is CASSPGEGGANTEAFF. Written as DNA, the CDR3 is TGTGCCAGCAGCCCCGGAGAAGGGGGCGCGAATACTGAAGCTTTCTTT.

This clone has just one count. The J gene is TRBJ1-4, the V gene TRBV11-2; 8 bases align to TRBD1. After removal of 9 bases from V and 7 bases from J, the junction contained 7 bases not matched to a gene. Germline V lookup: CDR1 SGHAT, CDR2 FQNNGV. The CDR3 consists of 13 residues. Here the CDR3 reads CASGSGGGEKLFF. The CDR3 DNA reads TGTGCCAGTGGATCAGGGGGCGGTGAAAAACTGTTTTTT.

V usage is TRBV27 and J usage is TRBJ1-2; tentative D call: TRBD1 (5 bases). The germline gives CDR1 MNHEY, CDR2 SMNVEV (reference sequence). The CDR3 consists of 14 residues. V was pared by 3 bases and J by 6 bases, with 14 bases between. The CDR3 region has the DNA TGTGCCAGCAGTTTCACCGGCGGGGGTAATGGCTACACCTTC. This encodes CASSFTGGGNGYTF.

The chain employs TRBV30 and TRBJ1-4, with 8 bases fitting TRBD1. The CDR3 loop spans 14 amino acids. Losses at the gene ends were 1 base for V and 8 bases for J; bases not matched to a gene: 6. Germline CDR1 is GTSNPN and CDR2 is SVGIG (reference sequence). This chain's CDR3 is CAWSEGQVNEKLFF. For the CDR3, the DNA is TGTGCCTGGAGTGAGGGACAGGTTAACGAAAAACTGTTTTTT.

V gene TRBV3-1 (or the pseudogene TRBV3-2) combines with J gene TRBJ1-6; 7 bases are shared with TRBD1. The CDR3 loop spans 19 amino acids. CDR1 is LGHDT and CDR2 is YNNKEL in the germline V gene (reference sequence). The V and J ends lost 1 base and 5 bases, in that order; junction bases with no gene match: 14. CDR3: CASSQAGRQGQKHNSPLHF. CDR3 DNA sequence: TGTGCCAGCAGCCAAGCCGGAAGACAGGGACAGAAGCATAATTCACCCCTCCACTTT.

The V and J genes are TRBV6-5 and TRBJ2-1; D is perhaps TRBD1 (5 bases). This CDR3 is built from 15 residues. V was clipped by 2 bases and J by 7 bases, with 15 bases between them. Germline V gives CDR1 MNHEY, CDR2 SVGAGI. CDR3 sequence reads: CASSYASIRGNEQFF. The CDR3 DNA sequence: TGTGCCAGCAGTTACGCTTCCATTAGGGGAAATGAGCAGTTCTTC.

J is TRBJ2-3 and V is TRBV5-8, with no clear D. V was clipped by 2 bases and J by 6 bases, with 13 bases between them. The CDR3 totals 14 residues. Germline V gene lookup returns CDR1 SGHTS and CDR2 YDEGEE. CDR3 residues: CASSFVNRRDTQYF. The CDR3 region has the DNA TGTGCCAGCAGCTTTGTCAATCGCCGGGATACGCAGTATTTT.

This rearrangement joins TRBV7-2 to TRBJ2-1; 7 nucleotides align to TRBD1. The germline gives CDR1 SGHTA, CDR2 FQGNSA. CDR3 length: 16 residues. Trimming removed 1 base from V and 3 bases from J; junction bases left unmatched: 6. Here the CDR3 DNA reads TGTGCCAGCAGCTTAGGTAGGGGGCTAAACTACAATGAGCAGTTCTTC. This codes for CASSLGRGLNYNEQFF.

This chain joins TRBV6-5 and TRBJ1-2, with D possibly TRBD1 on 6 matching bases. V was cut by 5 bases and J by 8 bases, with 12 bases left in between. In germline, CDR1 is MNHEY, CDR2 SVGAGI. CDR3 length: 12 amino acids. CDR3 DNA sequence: TGTGCCAGCAGTCAACAGGGTTGGGGCTACACCTTC. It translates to CASSQQGWGYTF.

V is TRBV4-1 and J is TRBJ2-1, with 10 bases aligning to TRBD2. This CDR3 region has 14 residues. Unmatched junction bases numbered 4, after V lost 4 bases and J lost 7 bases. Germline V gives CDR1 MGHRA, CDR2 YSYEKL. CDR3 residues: CASSPAGGPNEQFF. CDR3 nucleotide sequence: TGCGCCAGCAGCCCAGCGGGGGGGCCGAATGAGCAGTTCTTC.

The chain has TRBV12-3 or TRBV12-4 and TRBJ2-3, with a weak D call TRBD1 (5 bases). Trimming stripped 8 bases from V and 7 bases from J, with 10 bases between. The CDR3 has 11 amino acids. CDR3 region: CASGARYTQYF. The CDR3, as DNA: TGTGCCAGCGGGGCGCGATATACGCAGTATTTT.